These 8 T cell receptor beta chains were sequenced from one sample in a study of T cell repertoires in cytomegalovirus infection. TCRdb independently ran MiXCR on the reads; one entry per CDR3 protein. The sample carries over 450,000 distinct CDR3 sequences, roughly 10% recorded once. The specimen sequenced was PBMCs. These receptors were collected from a human donor in good health (CMV status not recorded). Some clones in this sample may be carry-over from other donors' samples.

The V and J genes are TRBV10-3 and TRBJ2-1; 9 bases line up with TRBD2. V trimming: 8 bases; J trimming: 5 bases; junction bases outside the gene matches: 13. Germline lookup yields CDR1 ENHRY and CDR2 SYGVKD. The CDR3 covers 16 residues. The DNA of the CDR3 is TGTGCCATCGCATCCTCAGGCGGGGGGGCAGACAATGAGCAGTTCTTC. This encodes CAIASSGGGADNEQFF.

This clonotype was seen repeatedly, ten times or more. The V gene is TRBV7-9, the J gene TRBJ1-6, with D unresolved. CDR1 SEHNR and CDR2 FQNEAQ come from the germline V gene (reference sequence). This CDR3 spans 12 amino acids. V lost 5 bases to trimming and J lost 8 bases, with 7 bases between them. The CDR3 region is CASSVQDSPLHF. As DNA, the CDR3 is TGTGCCAGCAGCGTACAAGATTCACCCCTCCACTTT.

This clonotype was counted a few times. This chain links TRBV28 with TRBJ2-1, with D perhaps TRBD2 (5 bases). CDR3 size: 13 residues. Between the trimmed V and J ends, which lost 8 bases and 4 bases, there was a span of 12 bases. Germline CDR1 reads MDHEN; CDR2 reads SYDVKM. The DNA for the CDR3 is TGTGCCAGCTTATCGGGGATATACAATGAGCAGTTCTTC. Translated, it gives CASLSGIYNEQFF.

This clonotype was counted many times. The gene calls are TRBV29-1 and TRBJ1-5, with D perhaps matching TRBD1 (5 bases). Germline V lookup: CDR1 SQVTM, CDR2 ANQGSEA. The CDR3 runs to 14 residues. V was pared by 1 base and J by 6 bases, with 13 bases between. CDR3 sequence: CSVEGAGVGQPQHF. The CDR3 nucleotides read TGCAGCGTTGAAGGTGCGGGGGTTGGTCAGCCCCAGCATTTT.

This chain uses TRBV15 with TRBJ2-2; D call uncertain. V shed 8 bases and J shed 2 bases, with 15 bases lying between them. Germline CDR1 LNHNV, CDR2 YYDKDF (reference sequence). CDR3 length: 15 amino acids. The CDR3 DNA is TGTGCCACCCGGTGGTCAGCGACCAACACCGGGGAGCTGTTTTTT. Translation gives CATRWSATNTGELFF.

This clonotype was detected many times. V is TRBV11-2 and J is TRBJ2-3; TRBD2 aligns across 9 bases. The V segment lost 7 bases and the J segment 2 bases; nucleotides outside the gene matches: 4. CDR1 and CDR2 (germline): SGHAT, FQNNGV. The CDR3 is 14 amino acids. CDR3 region: CASNLAGFTDTQYF. CDR3 bases: TGTGCCAGCAACCTAGCGGGGTTCACAGATACGCAGTATTTT.

This clonotype was observed many times. This chain uses TRBV19 with TRBJ1-5, with a weak D call TRBD1 (5 bases). V lost 1 base, J lost 4 bases, and 17 bases lay in between. CDR3 size: 17 residues. Looked up from germline, CDR1 is LNHDA and CDR2 is SQIVND (reference sequence). The CDR3 is CASSIGGADIRNQPQHF. The CDR3 coding sequence is TGTGCCAGTAGTATAGGAGGGGCGGACATACGGAATCAGCCCCAGCATTTT. Supplemented by reference TRBV19 and TRBJ1-5, the full variable domain reads DGGITQSPKYLFRKEGQNVTLSCEQNLNHDAMYWYRQDPGQGLRLIYYSQIVNDFQKGDIAEGYSVSREKKESFPLTVTSAQKNPTAFYLCASSIGGADIRNQPQHFGDGTRLSIL.

This clonotype has a count of ten or more. V is TRBV7-6 and J is TRBJ1-1; possibly TRBD1 for D (5 bases). V lost 3 bases, J lost 3 bases, and 8 bases lay in between. Per the germline V gene, CDR1 is SGHVS and CDR2 is FNYEAQ. The CDR3 loop spans 13 amino acids. CDR3 region: CASSLGGDTEAFF. Here the CDR3 DNA reads TGTGCCAGCAGCTTGGGAGGGGACACTGAAGCTTTCTTT.